The table lists the clone carrying this TCR beta chain with a count of one. What it recognizes is unknown. Regarding treatment: approximately 9-day PBMC culture with coronavirus spike peptide pools or control peptides (ViraFEST assay). CD4+ T lymphocytes from the unexposed donor were collected before the COVID-19 pandemic (2011-2018). Germline CDR1 reads SGHTA; CDR2 reads FQGNSA. Trimming pared 0 bases from V and 1 base from J, leaving 5 bases between. The CDR3 has 14 amino acids. The data originate from a study of vaccination and CD4 T cells after COVID-19. About the study: Convalescent individuals numbered four females and six males, two being Hispanic. The authors exposed cells to overlapping spike peptides derived from SARS-CoV-2, HCoV-NL63, HCoV-OC43 and HCoV-229E.

Sequenced with the Oncomine TCR Beta short-read assay was DNA taken from cultured CD4+ T cells. TCRdb ran MiXCR on the PCR reads and lists one entry per CDR3 protein. The table has approximately 7,000 distinct CDR3 sequences, around 40% seen once. This chain joins TRBV7-2 and TRBJ2-3, with a possible D match to TRBD2 (5 bases). Sequences were obtained from CD4+ T cells from blood, cultured in vitro. The sequence was collected from a human donor in good health. The CDR3 loop is CASSLASGTDTQYF. Written as DNA, the CDR3 is TGTGCCAGCAGCTTAGCTAGCGGCACAGATACGCAGTATTTT.